One and the same sample provided the 20 T cell receptor beta chains below, sequenced in a study of identical twins. Via MiXCR, TCRdb re-called the 5' RACE reads, giving one row per CDR3 protein. This table has around 340,000 distinct CDR3 sequences, 9% to 15% appearing once. Another study also made use of these data, one on yellow fever vaccine responses in identical twins.

Specimen: CD8+ T cells sorted from blood. The receptors originated from a woman aged 18-29 years in good health.

The chain joins TRBV10-3 to TRBJ1-2; D is unclear. Germline CDR1 and CDR2: ENHRY and SYGVKD. The CDR3 runs 15 residues. V was trimmed by 0 bases and J by 5 bases, leaving 13 bases between them. The CDR3 sequence: CAISESLGVGYGYTF. The CDR3, as DNA: TGTGCCATCAGTGAGTCGTTGGGTGTAGGGTATGGCTACACCTTC.

This clonotype occurred a few times. The chain is built from TRBV4-1 and TRBJ1-4; TRBD1 agrees at 7 bases. Germline lookup yields CDR1 MGHRA and CDR2 YSYEKL. The CDR3 spans 20 residues. Losses at the gene ends were 7 bases for V and 0 bases for J; bases not matched to a gene: 20. The CDR3 DNA reads TGCGCCAGCACCCCCGGCGGGGCAGGGGGTTCTCGGGCAACTAATGAAAAACTGTTTTTT. This encodes CASTPGGAGGSRATNEKLFF.

This clonotype was recorded a few times. V usage is TRBV20-1 and J usage is TRBJ2-5; D is possibly TRBD2 (7 bases). The germline CDR1 and CDR2 sequences are DFQATT and SNEGSKA (reference sequence). Trimming took 5 bases from V and 5 from J, leaving 21 bases between them. This CDR3 contains 15 residues. The CDR3 DNA reads as TGCAGTGCTTGTCCGACTAGCAGGGGCAAGGAGACCCAGTACTTC. Translated, it gives CSACPTSRGKETQYF.

This chain connects TRBV25-1 to TRBJ2-3; D gene ambiguous. This CDR3 region has 15 residues. V lost 3 bases to trimming and J lost 2 bases, with 12 bases between them. Germline CDR1 and CDR2: MGHDK and SYGVNS. In DNA, the CDR3 is TGTGCCAGCAGTGATATGGGTCATACCACAGATACGCAGTATTTT. Translated: CASSDMGHTTDTQYF.

This chain connects TRBV20-1 to TRBJ2-3; 7 nucleotides align to TRBD2. Germline lookup yields CDR1 DFQATT and CDR2 SNEGSKA (reference sequence). The length of the CDR3 is 12 residues. J lost 8 bases, V lost 6 bases, and 8 bases had no gene match. Here the CDR3 DNA reads TGCAGTGCCAGGGACTGGGAGGGTACGCAGTATTTT. This translates into CSARDWEGTQYF.

Comment on this clonotype: At one end, the junction sequence differs from germline, possibly due to a read error. V gene TRBV27 combines with J gene TRBJ2-1; D not certain. The CDR3 loop spans 16 amino acids. Germline CDR1 reads MNHEY; CDR2 reads SMNVEV (reference sequence). As DNA, the CDR3 is TGTGCCTGCAGTTTATTTCGCCGACCCCCGAACAATGAGCAGTTCTTC. Protein sequence: CACSLFRRPPNNEQFF.

Here the CDR3 reads CSASPPLSVQETQYF. CDR3 bases: TGCAGTGCTAGCCCCCCCCTCTCGGTTCAAGAGACCCAGTACTTC. This chain connects TRBV20-1 to TRBJ2-5; no clear D. The CDR3 totals 15 residues. Germline CDR1 DFQATT, CDR2 SNEGSKA (reference sequence). V shed 3 bases and J shed 2 bases, with 16 bases lying between them.

In its sample, this clonotype was seen a few times. This chain links TRBV20-1 with TRBJ1-4; D might be TRBD1 (5 bases). Germline V gives CDR1 DFQATT, CDR2 SNEGSKA (reference sequence). CDR3 length: 11 amino acids. Trimming left V 5 bases short and J 12 bases short, with 13 bases between. This CDR3 reads CSARDGRELFF. CDR3 DNA sequence: TGCAGTGCTCGGGACGGGAGGGAACTGTTTTTT.

This chain links TRBV2 with TRBJ1-1; possible D gene TRBD1, 5 bases. CDR1 and CDR2 from the germline V gene are SNHLY and FYNNEI. Trimming pared 4 bases from V and 11 bases from J, leaving 17 bases between. This CDR3 has 13 residues. This CDR3 is CASSVGGEAGAFF. The CDR3 DNA reads as TGTGCCAGCAGTGTTGGGGGGGAGGCGGGCGCTTTCTTT. The full variable domain, its missing parts supplied by reference TRBV2 and TRBJ1-1, is EPEVTQTPSHQVTQMGQEVILRCVPISNHLYFYWYRQILGQKVEFLVSFYNNEISEKSEIFDDQFSVERPDGSNFTLKIRSTKLEDSAMYFCASSVGGEAGAFFGQGTRLTVV.

The chain couples TRBV7-6 to TRBJ2-7; TRBD1 might be the D (6 bases). CDR3 length: 14 amino acids. Trimming left V 5 bases short and J 2 bases short, with 13 bases between. Per germline, CDR1 SGHVS and CDR2 FNYEAQ. The CDR3, as DNA: TGTGCCAGCAGCCCGACAGGTTATACCTACGAGCAGTACTTC. It encodes CASSPTGYTYEQYF. Combining the CDR3 with reference TRBV7-6 and TRBJ2-7 gives the whole variable domain GAGVSQSPRYKVTKRGQDVALRCDPISGHVSLYWYRQALGQGPEFLTYFNYEAQQDKSGLPNDRFSAERPEGSISTLTIQRTEQRDSAMYRCASSPTGYTYEQYFGPGTRLTVT.

This clonotype was found a few times. The V gene is TRBV15, the J gene TRBJ2-2; 7 bases agree with TRBD2. The CDR3 is 17 amino acids. After removal of 0 bases from V and 3 bases from J, the junction contained 7 bases not matched to a gene. CDR1 is LNHNV and CDR2 is YYDKDF in the germline V gene (reference sequence). The CDR3 DNA follows: TGTGCCACCAGCAGAGATAAGGGAGGGTTCGACACCGGGGAGCTGTTTTTT. This sequence encodes CATSRDKGGFDTGELFF.

The V and J genes are TRBV20-1 and TRBJ1-2, with a possible D match to TRBD1 (5 bases). The germline gives CDR1 DFQATT, CDR2 SNEGSKA (reference sequence). This CDR3 region has 15 residues. V was cut by 4 bases and J by 7 bases, with 22 bases left in between. CDR3 sequence (DNA): TGCAGTGCTACGGACAAAACTAGACCTCCGCGTGGCTACACCTTC. It specifies CSATDKTRPPRGYTF.

This clonotype was picked up a small number of times. The rearrangement joins TRBV20-1 to TRBJ2-7, with D possibly being TRBD2 (5 bases). Trimming took off 0 bases at V and 0 bases at J, with 15 bases between the two ends. Per the germline V gene, CDR1 is DFQATT and CDR2 is SNEGSKA (reference sequence). The CDR3 has 16 residues. The CDR3 bases are TGCAGTGCTAGAGAGTTTCGACTAACAACCTCCTACGAGCAGTACGTC. This codes for CSAREFRLTTSYEQYV.

This clonotype has ten or more counts. The chain recombines TRBV11-1 with TRBJ2-1, with no clear D. This CDR3 has 18 amino acids. Germline V CDR1 and CDR2: SGHAT, FQDESV (reference sequence). V was trimmed by 5 bases and J by 0 bases, leaving 20 bases between them. CDR3 in amino acids: CASSPRTDENSSYNEQFF. The CDR3 DNA is TGTGCCAGCAGCCCCCGGACGGACGAAAACAGCTCCTACAATGAGCAGTTCTTC.

This clonotype was seen many times. The rearrangement uses TRBV11-2 and TRBJ2-1; perhaps TRBD2 as D (6 bases). The CDR3 loop spans 13 amino acids. V lost 6 bases, J lost 5 bases, and 11 bases lay in between. Germline CDR1 and CDR2: SGHAT and FQNNGV. As DNA, the CDR3 is TGTGCCAGCAGACTAGCAAACCACAATGAGCAGTTCTTC. Protein sequence: CASRLANHNEQFF.

The chain links TRBV5-1 to TRBJ2-3; D assignment may be TRBD1 or TRBD2 (5 bases each). Trimming shortened V by 1 base and J by 2 bases, and 11 bases separated the two germline ends. CDR1 is SGHRS, CDR2 YFSETQ, per germline. This CDR3 has 15 amino acids. The CDR3: CASSLLRGSTDTQYF. The DNA of the CDR3 is TGCGCCAGCAGCTTGTTGAGGGGATCCACAGATACGCAGTATTTT.

The rearrangement joins TRBV2 to TRBJ2-1, with 9 bases matching TRBD2. The CDR3 consists of 17 residues. V lost 1 base to trimming and J lost 7 bases; unmatched junction nucleotides: 11. Germline CDR1 is SNHLY and CDR2 is FYNNEI. CDR3 sequence reads: CASSEGASGIRGNEQFF. The CDR3 DNA sequence: TGTGCCAGCAGTGAAGGGGCTAGCGGGATCAGAGGGAATGAGCAGTTCTTC.

This clonotype was seen repeatedly, ten times or more. The rearrangement joins TRBV28 to TRBJ2-5; TRBD2 aligns across 8 bases. The germline gives CDR1 MDHEN, CDR2 SYDVKM. Trimming at V came to 3 bases and at J to 0 bases, leaving 6 bases not matched to a gene. The CDR3 consists of 16 residues. The CDR3 DNA is TGTGCCAGCAGTTTTGCTACTAGCGGAGACCAAGAGACCCAGTACTTC. Its protein product is CASSFATSGDQETQYF.

This chain joins TRBV7-9 and TRBJ2-1, with 10 bases fitting TRBD1. The CDR3 covers 16 residues. Germline CDR1 is SEHNR and CDR2 is FQNEAQ (reference sequence). J was trimmed by 8 bases and V by 2 bases; bases with no gene match: 9. CDR3: CASSLFRDRGRYEQFF. The CDR3 nucleotides are TGTGCCAGCAGCTTATTCCGGGACAGGGGTCGATATGAGCAGTTCTTC.

The rearrangement links TRBV5-1 to TRBJ1-1; D ambiguous. Germline assignment: CDR1 SGHRS and CDR2 YFSETQ. Trimming cost V 5 bases and J 0 bases, with 11 bases left between them. CDR3 size: 14 residues. The CDR3 coding sequence is TGCGCCAGCAGATCCCAACCAATGAACACTGAAGCTTTCTTT. The encoded protein is CASRSQPMNTEAFF.